This entry lists 17 T cell receptor delta chains sequenced from one sample in a study of Vδ1+ human thymocytes. The template was reverse-transcribed extracted RNA. Multiplex PCR used pooled V-gene forward primers and a constant-region reverse primer to amplify CDR3s. TCRdb called clones anew from the multiplex PCR reads with CATT. The sample includes 70,000 to 90,000 delta-chain clones, about 38% of them seen just once. For these TCRs, the target antigens are not known. Study-wide results and limits: In the thymus, TRG and TRD repertoires looked highly polyclonal with Gaussian CDR3 lengths.

The specimen sequenced was Vdelta1+ gamma-delta thymocytes from the thymus. Subset meaning: FACS-sorted CD3+ TCRalphabeta- TCRVdelta1+ TCRVdelta2- thymocytes. The source of these receptors is a boy under two years old who had congenital heart surgery.

The chain couples TRDV1 to TRDJ1; weak D call: TRDD3 (5 bases). The CDR3 consists of 18 residues. Trimming removed 2 bases from V and 2 bases from J, with 21 bases in between. Germline CDR1 and CDR2: TSWWSYY and QGS. The CDR3 sequence is CALGEGVELYVGTDKLIF. The CDR3 DNA reads TGTGCTCTTGGGGAAGGTGTCGAACTATACGTAGGAACCGATAAACTCATCTTT.

This chain connects TRDV1 to TRDJ1; possibly TRDD3 for D (6 bases). CDR1 and CDR2 from the germline V gene are TSWWSYY and QGS. The CDR3 is made up of 19 amino acids. The ends were cut back, 2 bases at V and 0 bases at J, with 22 bases in the middle. In DNA form, the CDR3 reads TGTGCTCTTGGGGAATGGCGGTCCTTTTACTGGGAGTACACCGATAAACTCATCTTT. Its protein product is CALGEWRSFYWEYTDKLIF.

This chain uses TRDV1 with TRDJ1; a weak D match, TRDD3 (6 bases). CDR1 and CDR2 (germline): TSWWSYY, QGS. The CDR3 covers 22 residues. V was pared by 0 bases and J by 0 bases, with 29 bases between. CDR3 in amino acids: CALGELPSSSGGLRYYTDKLIF. CDR3 bases: TGTGCTCTTGGGGAACTACCTAGCTCCTCCGGGGGACTCAGATATTACACCGATAAACTCATCTTT.

A few counts support this clone. The chain carries TRDV1 and TRDJ1; TRDD3 aligns across 7 bases. CDR1 is TSWWSYY and CDR2 is QGS in the germline V gene. J was trimmed by 0 bases and V by 2 bases; bases with no gene match: 12. This CDR3 contains 18 residues. CDR3 sequence reads: CALGEAVWGAFDTDKLIF. CDR3 bases: TGTGCTCTTGGGGAAGCCGTCTGGGGGGCCTTCGACACCGATAAACTCATCTTT.

This clone turned up a few times. The chain is built from TRDV1 and TRDJ1; 11 nucleotides align to TRDD3. V dropped 2 bases and J dropped 8; count of bases not matched to a gene: 10. Germline V CDR1 and CDR2: TSWWSYY, QGS. The CDR3 runs 16 residues. The CDR3 protein is CALGEGSGWGIRKLIF. In DNA form, the CDR3 reads TGTGCTCTTGGGGAAGGTTCCGGATGGGGGATACGGAAACTCATCTTT.

This clone was picked up a small number of times. The V gene is TRDV1, the J gene TRDJ1; D unresolved. The V end was cut by 2 bases, the J end by 0 bases, with 19 bases between. Germline CDR1 reads TSWWSYY; CDR2 reads QGS. The CDR3 length is 18 residues. The CDR3 DNA reads TGTGCTCTTGGGGAATTGACCCCTAGCGTTCCCCACACCGATAAACTCATCTTT. Protein: CALGELTPSVPHTDKLIF.

This clone was seen a few times. The chain is built from TRDV1 and TRDJ1; 11 nucleotides match TRDD3. The CDR3 sequence is 19 residues long. Germline CDR1 is TSWWSYY and CDR2 is QGS. The V and J ends lost 5 bases and 2 bases, in that order; junction bases with no gene match: 16. CDR3 nucleotides: TGTGCTCTTGGGACCTTGCCCGGGGTGGGGGATACGTATACCGATAAACTCATCTTT. Translating gives CALGTLPGVGDTYTDKLIF.

The chain carries TRDV1 and TRDJ1; TRDD3 agrees at 10 bases. CDR3 length equals 19 residues. J lost 4 bases, V lost 0 bases, and 14 bases had no gene match. Germline CDR1 TSWWSYY, CDR2 QGS. CDR3 bases: TGTGCTCTTGGGGAACTCGCCCCTAAGTTGTGGGGGATACTCGATAAACTCATCTTT. The encoded protein is CALGELAPKLWGILDKLIF.

This clone is a singleton in its sample. This chain links TRDV1 with TRDJ1; TRDD3 agrees at 8 bases. Per germline, CDR1 TSWWSYY and CDR2 QGS. The CDR3 spans 18 residues. The trim removed 10 bases at V and 1 base at J, leaving 20 bases unmatched. CDR3 DNA sequence: TGTGCTCAGGAGAGCCTCTCCTGGGGGACCTCGTCCACCGATAAACTCATCTTT. The encoded protein is CAQESLSWGTSSTDKLIF.

In the case of this clone: Just one base apart from a much larger clone, this may be a read error. Other DNA sequences in the same sample also yield this CDR3. This chain links TRDV2 with TRDJ3, with D possibly being TRDD3 (5 bases). Trimming shortened V by 3 bases and J by 0 bases, and 11 bases separated the two germline ends. CDR1 is GEAIGNYY and CDR2 is EKD in the germline V gene. The length of the CDR3 is 17 residues. This CDR3 reads CACDLGTSSWDTRQMFF. DNA for the CDR3: TGTGCCTGTGACCTGGGTACGAGCTCCTGGGACACCCGACAGATGTTTTTC.

This clone was counted only a few times. The chain combines TRDV1 with TRDJ1, with 7 bases fitting TRDD3. CDR3 size: 21 residues. V trimming: 1 base; J trimming: 0 bases; junction bases outside the gene matches: 20. Germline CDR1 TSWWSYY, CDR2 QGS. The CDR3 reads CALGEPPLGARVWGYTDKLIF. The DNA for the CDR3 is TGTGCTCTTGGGGAACCACCGCTGGGGGCTCGGGTTTGGGGATACACCGATAAACTCATCTTT.

V usage is TRDV1 and J usage is TRDJ1; D is unclear. This CDR3 region has 19 residues. In germline, CDR1 is TSWWSYY, CDR2 QGS. The V and J ends lost 0 bases and 2 bases respectively, with 22 bases between them. CDR3 loop: CALGELTVPRPDQTDKLIF. For the CDR3, the DNA is TGTGCTCTTGGGGAACTGACTGTCCCCCGTCCCGATCAAACCGATAAACTCATCTTT.

This clone was seen only a few times. The rearrangement joins TRDV1 to TRDJ1, with D possibly TRDD2 on 6 matching bases. The V end lost 0 bases, the J end lost 2 bases, and 40 bases lay between the germline ends. The CDR3 contains 25 residues. Germline-derived CDR1 and CDR2 are TSWWSYY and QGS. This chain's CDR3 is CALGELERGASYYGPTGRGTDKLIF. Here the CDR3 DNA reads TGTGCTCTTGGGGAACTCGAGAGGGGGGCCTCCTACTATGGTCCCACGGGCCGGGGAACCGATAAACTCATCTTT.

This clone was seen more than once but under ten times. This sequence joins TRDV1 and TRDJ1; the match to TRDD3 covers 10 bases. This CDR3 is 23 amino acids long. V dropped 4 bases and J dropped 0; count of bases not matched to a gene: 26. Germline CDR1 and CDR2: TSWWSYY and QGS. As DNA, the CDR3 is TGTGCTCTTGGGGGCTTCCTACGACACACTGGGGGATCCGGGATTTCGTACACCGATAAACTCATCTTT. This codes for CALGGFLRHTGGSGISYTDKLIF.

This clone has more than one count but fewer than ten. J is TRDJ1 and V is TRDV1; TRDD3 matches at 10 bases. Germline V gene lookup returns CDR1 TSWWSYY and CDR2 QGS. CDR3 length: 20 amino acids. Trimming removed 0 bases from V and 1 base from J; junction bases left unmatched: 14. Written as DNA, the CDR3 is TGTGCTCTTGGGGAACTGGACGGCCTACCCATGGGGGATACCACCGATAAACTCATCTTT. Residues: CALGELDGLPMGDTTDKLIF.

About this clone: Distinct nucleotide sequences in the sample also encode this CDR3. This chain joins TRDV1 and TRDJ1, with D possibly being TRDD3 (5 bases). The V gene lost 0 bases and the J gene lost 7 bases, with 42 bases spanning the gap. Germline CDR1 is TSWWSYY and CDR2 is QGS. The CDR3 length is 24 residues. CDR3 loop: CALGELPVGMPAAHPDVNSVKLIF. The CDR3 DNA is TGTGCTCTTGGGGAACTACCGGTCGGGATGCCAGCGGCCCATCCGGATGTGAACTCGGTTAAACTCATCTTT.

The rearrangement uses TRDV1 and TRDJ1; 12 bases align to TRDD3. Germline V gene data show CDR1 as TSWWSYY and CDR2 as QGS. Losses at the gene ends were 2 bases for V and 3 bases for J; bases not matched to a gene: 22. This CDR3 is built from 22 residues. The CDR3 region has the DNA TGTGCTCTTGGGGAAGCAACCTTCCGAACATTCCGGTACTGGGGGATACCCGATAAACTCATCTTT. Amino acid sequence: CALGEATFRTFRYWGIPDKLIF.